This TCR beta chain derives from a study of early T cells in non-severe SARS-CoV-2 infection. Study-wide background: Sequencing used unsorted whole-blood bulk RNA, so chains lack pairing. Overall study results and limits: Missing private and CD4 specificities, VDJdb matching favored anti-spike CD8 responses.

The germline gives CDR1 SGHRS, CDR2 YFSETQ. The CDR3 length is 15 residues. The V and J ends lost 1 base and 1 base respectively, with 9 bases between them. Of note for this clonotype: Its matching antigen is unknown.

Individual cDNA molecules each received unique molecular identifiers attached to them. TCRdb processed the 5' RACE reads anew with MiXCR; each CDR3 protein has one entry. Of roughly 41,000 distinct CDR3 sequences listed, roughly 4.3% are singletons. The V call is TRBV5-1, the J call TRBJ1-5, with D perhaps matching TRBD1 (5 bases). The clonotype was recovered from an adult who was a healthcare worker with PCR-confirmed SARS-CoV-2 infection or an uninfected control (not recorded which). Material: whole blood. The DNA of the CDR3 is TGCGCCAGCAGCTTGACAGGAGCCAGCAATCAGCCCCAGCATTTT. Protein: CASSLTGASNQPQHF.